Presented here are 8 T cell receptor beta chains from one specimen sequenced in a study of lymphopenia after photon versus proton radiotherapy. The repertoire was sequenced with immunoSEQ multiplex PCR; TCRdb's copy has only in-frame clones and lacks some. Of 16,000 or so clones in the sample, roughly nine tenths were seen once. This sample comprised peripheral blood, obtained from a patient treated with proton-based radiotherapy. The receptors were sampled from a woman aged 60 to 75 with cholangiocarcinoma. Some clones in this sample may be carry-over from other donors' samples.

V gene TRBV18 combines with J gene TRBJ2-1; a weak D match, TRBD1 (6 bases). The CDR3 runs 13 residues. Germline loops: CDR1 KGHSH, CDR2 LQKENI. V gave up 3 bases and J gave up 5 bases, with 8 bases separating them. The CDR3 DNA reads as TGTGCCAGCTCACCCCGGACAGACAATGAGCAGTTCTTC. Protein: CASSPRTDNEQFF.

This clone was counted once. This chain links TRBV25-1 with TRBJ2-7; D not resolved. CDR1 and CDR2 (germline): MGHDK, SYGVNS. CDR3 length equals 14 residues. V was cut by 5 bases and J by 0 bases, with 11 bases left in between. For the CDR3, the DNA is TGTGCCAGCAGTCGACTCTGGAGCTCCTACGAGCAGTACTTC. It is translated as CASSRLWSSYEQYF.

The V call is TRBV18, the J call TRBJ2-5, with D hard to call. The CDR3 runs to 13 residues. The V end was cut by 3 bases, the J end by 4 bases, with 9 bases between. Germline assignment: CDR1 KGHSH and CDR2 LQKENI. The DNA for the CDR3 is TGTGCCAGCTCACCCCGGCCAGCAGAGACCCAGTACTTC. This codes for CASSPRPAETQYF.

This chain uses TRBV18 with TRBJ2-6, with TRBD2 matching 9 bases. This CDR3 comprises 20 residues. V gave up 3 bases and J gave up 0 bases; unmatched junction bases: 12. Per the germline V gene, CDR1 is KGHSH and CDR2 is LQKENI. This CDR3 reads CASSPLAGQQAGSGANVLTF. CDR3 sequence (DNA): TGTGCCAGCTCACCGCTAGCGGGGCAGCAGGCGGGCTCTGGGGCCAACGTCCTGACTTTC.

This clone has more than one count but fewer than ten. The chain has TRBV11-2 and TRBJ1-1; the D gene is possibly TRBD1 (5 bases). V was clipped by 5 bases and J by 0 bases, with 7 bases between them. Per the germline V gene, CDR1 is SGHAT and CDR2 is FQNNGV. The CDR3 totals 13 residues. Here the CDR3 reads CASSARVNTEAFF. DNA of the CDR3: TGTGCCAGCAGCGCCAGGGTGAACACTGAAGCTTTCTTT.

The chain joins TRBV4-2 to TRBJ1-3; D is possibly TRBD1 (5 bases). CDR1 is LGHNA, CDR2 YNFKEQ, per germline. The CDR3 loop spans 14 amino acids. Trimming removed 1 base at V and 2 bases at J, with 6 bases between. The CDR3 DNA is TGTGCCAGCAGCCAAGGAGGGGCTGGAAACACCATATATTTT. Protein sequence: CASSQGGAGNTIYF.

The rearrangement joins TRBV27 to TRBJ1-5; TRBD1 is a possible D gene (5 bases). Deletions cut 3 bases from V and 0 bases from J, with 12 bases between. The CDR3 length is 16 residues. Germline V gene sequence: CDR1 MNHEY, CDR2 SMNVEV (reference sequence). CDR3 DNA sequence: TGTGCCAGCAGTTTCAAGTCAGGGTATAGCAATCAGCCCCAGCATTTT. Protein product: CASSFKSGYSNQPQHF.

The chain combines TRBV5-1 with TRBJ1-1; TRBD1 might be the D (6 bases). V dropped 2 bases and J dropped 8 bases, with 10 bases sitting between them. Germline-derived CDR1 and CDR2 are SGHRS and YFSETQ. There are 12 residues in the CDR3. CDR3 DNA sequence: TGCGCCAGCAGCTTTAGGGGGGAAGAAGCTTTCTTT. It yields the protein CASSFRGEEAFF.